Each of the 27 T cell receptor beta chains below was sequenced from the same sample in a study of shared clonotypes between healthy human individuals. Measured with immunoSEQ multiplex PCR; TCRdb has only the in-frame clones, and not every one. The data show about 2.1 million clones, approximately 92% seen once. Naive-designated CD8 cells lacked CD45RO, were positively enriched for CCR7, and omitted terminally differentiated effector memory CD45RA+ cells. Sequencing was done on a sample of naive CD8+ T cells from PBMCs. The receptors here all came from a man younger than 35 in good health. Some clones in this sample may be carry-over from other donors' samples.

This clone was recorded a few times. This same CDR3 is encoded by further DNA sequences in the sample. V and J are TRBV27 and TRBJ1-1, with TRBD1 matching 8 bases. This CDR3 comprises 14 residues. CDR1 and CDR2 from the germline V gene are MNHEY and SMNVEV (reference sequence). Germline trimming cut 5 bases from V and 4 bases from J; bases unmatched to any gene: 6. The chain's CDR3 is CASSPTGGGTEAFF. CDR3 DNA: TGTGCCAGCAGTCCAACAGGGGGAGGCACTGAAGCTTTCTTT.

V and J are TRBV15 and TRBJ1-1, with D perhaps matching TRBD1 (5 bases). The CDR3 covers 12 residues. Germline V CDR1 and CDR2: LNHNV, YYDKDF (reference sequence). V lost 6 bases to trimming and J lost 4 bases, with 9 bases between them. CDR3 sequence: CATSHGGTEAFF. Written as DNA, the CDR3 is TGTGCCACCAGTCACGGGGGCACTGAAGCTTTCTTT. Full variable domain (missing parts from reference TRBV15 and TRBJ1-1): DAMVIQNPRYQVTQFGKPVTLSCSQTLNHNVMYWYQQKSSQAPKLLFHYYDKDFNNEADTPDNFQSRRPNTSFCFLDIRSPGLGDTAMYLCATSHGGTEAFFGQGTRLTVV.

As concerns this clone: The sample has other DNA sequences that encode this CDR3 too. This sequence joins TRBV27 and TRBJ1-5, with a tentative D call TRBD1 (5 bases). Trimming left V 2 bases short and J 4 bases short, with 12 bases between. This CDR3 has 15 residues. Germline-derived CDR1 and CDR2 are MNHEY and SMNVEV (reference sequence). The CDR3 sequence: CASSLRPGGNQPQHF. In nucleotides, the CDR3 is TGTGCCAGCAGTTTACGGCCGGGGGGAAATCAGCCCCAGCATTTT.

The J gene is TRBJ2-7, the V gene TRBV2; possible D gene TRBD2, 6 bases. Germline CDR1 reads SNHLY; CDR2 reads FYNNEI. Trimming removed 8 bases from V and 0 bases from J, with 11 bases in between. The CDR3 is made up of 13 amino acids. The chain's CDR3 is CASGGISSYEQYF. CDR3 nucleotides: TGTGCCAGCGGGGGGATTAGCTCCTACGAGCAGTACTTC.

Note on this clone: Other DNA sequences in the sample encode the same CDR3. CDR3 loop: CASSLRGPLYEQYF. The CDR3 nucleotides read TGTGCCAGCAGTCTCCGGGGACCCCTCTACGAGCAGTACTTC. The V and J genes are TRBV6-5 and TRBJ2-7; D tentatively fits TRBD1 or TRBD2 (5 bases each). The CDR3 is made up of 14 amino acids. In germline, CDR1 is MNHEY, CDR2 SVGAGI. The V end was cut by 5 bases, the J end by 3 bases, with 14 bases between.

The chain combines TRBV30 with TRBJ1-5; possibly TRBD1 for D (6 bases). Germline CDR1 is GTSNPN and CDR2 is SVGIG (reference sequence). The CDR3 extends over 16 amino acids. The V end lost 1 base, the J end lost 3 bases, and 16 bases lay between the germline ends. CDR3 DNA: TGTGCCTGGAGTGAATGGGGGCTTGAGTCCAATCAGCCCCAGCATTTT. Its translation is CAWSEWGLESNQPQHF.

CDR3 in amino acids: CASSLDWGTGDEKLFF. The CDR3 DNA reads as TGTGCCAGCAGCTTAGATTGGGGGACAGGGGATGAAAAACTGTTTTTT. This chain connects TRBV11-2 to TRBJ1-4; 10 nucleotides line up with TRBD1. V was clipped by 0 bases and J by 6 bases; unmatched bases: 4. CDR1 and CDR2 (germline): SGHAT, FQNNGV. The CDR3 totals 16 residues.

V and J are TRBV29-1 and TRBJ1-6; tentative D call: TRBD1 (5 bases). V was pared by 5 bases and J by 10 bases, with 18 bases between. The germline gives CDR1 SQVTM, CDR2 ANQGSEA. The CDR3 contains 14 residues. CDR3 DNA: TGCAGCGTTCGAATCGGGACTGAGTACTCACCCCTCCACTTT. Translation: CSVRIGTEYSPLHF. The full variable domain, rest sourced from reference TRBV29-1 and TRBJ1-6, is SAVISQKPSRDICQRGTSLTIQCQVDSQVTMMFWYRQQPGQSLTLIATANQGSEATYESGFVIDKFPISRPNLTFSTLTVSNMSPEDSSIYLCSVRIGTEYSPLHFGNGTRLTVT.

The chain links TRBV27 to TRBJ1-1; D is undetermined. Germline CDR1 MNHEY, CDR2 SMNVEV (reference sequence). CDR3 length: 14 residues. V was trimmed by 1 base and J by 7 bases, leaving 13 bases between them. Here the CDR3 reads CASSLLAPPLEAFF. Here the CDR3 DNA reads TGTGCCAGCAGTTTATTAGCTCCCCCGCTTGAAGCTTTCTTT.

This sequence joins TRBV9 and TRBJ2-1, with TRBD1 as a possible D gene (7 bases). The V end lost 0 bases, the J end lost 1 base, and 11 bases lay between the germline ends. The CDR3 length is 16 residues. Germline V gives CDR1 SGDLS, CDR2 YYNGEE. The CDR3 loop is CASSVVQGGSYNEQFF. The CDR3 region has the DNA TGTGCCAGCAGCGTAGTTCAGGGGGGATCCTACAATGAGCAGTTCTTC.

V and J are TRBV27 and TRBJ2-1; D is tentatively TRBD1 or TRBD2 (5 bases each). Trimming left V 6 bases short and J 10 bases short, with 19 bases between. CDR1 is MNHEY and CDR2 is SMNVEV in the germline V gene (reference sequence). There are 14 residues in the CDR3. The CDR3 bases are TGTGCCAGCAGCATACGGGACGGACGGAGAGAGCAGTTCTTC. Translation gives CASSIRDGRREQFF.

Details on this clone: This specimen includes other DNA sequences encoding the same CDR3. The V call is TRBV11-2, the J call TRBJ2-7; D not certain. Germline CDR1 SGHAT, CDR2 FQNNGV. CDR3 size: 11 residues. The V end lost 1 base, the J end lost 5 bases, and 3 bases lay between the germline ends. This chain's CDR3 is CASSLGNEQYF. DNA of the CDR3: TGTGCCAGCAGCTTAGGGAACGAGCAGTACTTC.

This chain links TRBV7-9 with TRBJ2-1; 10 bases map to TRBD1. CDR3 length: 14 residues. Losses at the gene ends were 7 bases for V and 6 bases for J; bases not matched to a gene: 6. The germline V gene has CDR1 SEHNR and CDR2 FQNEAQ (reference sequence). The DNA of the CDR3 is TGTGCCAGCATCGGGACAGGGGTCCCCAATGAGCAGTTCTTC. This gives the protein CASIGTGVPNEQFF.

A note on this clone: Distinct nucleotide sequences in the sample also encode this CDR3. This chain links TRBV27 with TRBJ2-7; perhaps D is TRBD1 or TRBD2 (5 bases each). CDR1 is MNHEY, CDR2 SMNVEV, per germline (reference sequence). Deletions cut 5 bases from V and 0 bases from J, with 11 bases between. This CDR3 contains 14 residues. The CDR3 coding sequence is TGTGCCAGCAGTCTAATAGGGACCTCCTACGAGCAGTACTTC. As protein: CASSLIGTSYEQYF.

The rearrangement joins TRBV15 to TRBJ2-7; 9 positions agree with TRBD1. This CDR3 has 14 residues. Germline trimming cut 0 bases from V and 5 bases from J; bases unmatched to any gene: 2. Germline values: CDR1 LNHNV, CDR2 YYDKDF (reference sequence). This CDR3 is CATSRDRDRDEQYF. In nucleotides, the CDR3 is TGTGCCACCAGCAGAGATCGGGACAGGGACGAGCAGTACTTC.

This chain connects TRBV28 to TRBJ2-3, with a possible D match to TRBD2 (6 bases). This CDR3 contains 15 residues. V was cut by 6 bases and J by 4 bases, with 17 bases left in between. Germline V CDR1 and CDR2: MDHEN, SYDVKM. The CDR3 is CASSVRRGRSDTQYF. As DNA, the CDR3 is TGTGCCAGCAGCGTAAGGAGGGGTAGGTCAGATACGCAGTATTTT.

The V and J genes are TRBV18 and TRBJ2-5; 7 bases align to TRBD2. The CDR3 is made up of 15 amino acids. The junction had 5 bases not matched to a gene; V was cut back by 2 bases and J by 2 bases. The germline CDR1 and CDR2 sequences are KGHSH and LQKENI. The DNA of the CDR3 is TGTGCCAGCTCACCAAGGGAGGGCTGGCAAGAGACCCAGTACTTC. Translated, it gives CASSPREGWQETQYF. Filled out from reference TRBV18 and TRBJ2-5, the complete variable domain reads NAGVMQNPRHLVRRRGQEARLRCSPMKGHSHVYWYRQLPEEGLKFMVYLQKENIIDESGMPKERFSAEFPKEGPSILRIQQVVRGDSAAYFCASSPREGWQETQYFGPGTRLLVL.

The J gene is TRBJ1-2, the V gene TRBV7-3; D gene uncertain. The CDR3 contains 17 residues. With 1 base removed from V and 6 bases from J, the gap between germline ends came to 21 bases. Per the germline V gene, CDR1 is SGHTA and CDR2 is FQGTGA. DNA of the CDR3: TGTGCCAGCAGCTTAAGTGGCAGTACCCAGCTGGTGAATGGCTACACCTTC. Translated, it gives CASSLSGSTQLVNGYTF.

V gene TRBV18 combines with J gene TRBJ2-1; 10 positions agree with TRBD2. The CDR3 is 16 residues long. Germline V CDR1 and CDR2: KGHSH, LQKENI. The V and J ends lost 3 bases and 6 bases, in that order; junction bases with no gene match: 8. CDR3 sequence (DNA): TGTGCCAGCTCACCCCCTAGCGGGAGTCCCCTCAATGAGCAGTTCTTC. Protein sequence: CASSPPSGSPLNEQFF.

V is TRBV27 and J is TRBJ1-5, with unresolved D. Germline assignment: CDR1 MNHEY and CDR2 SMNVEV (reference sequence). The V end was cut by 3 bases, the J end by 0 bases, with 6 bases between. This CDR3 region has 14 residues. The CDR3 spells CASSFGISNQPQHF. The DNA of the CDR3 is TGTGCCAGCAGTTTTGGGATTAGCAATCAGCCCCAGCATTTT.

On this clone itself: At one of its ends the junction is not consistent with the germline gene, which may arise from a read error. Other DNA sequences in the same sample also yield this CDR3. The chain is built from TRBV11-2 and TRBJ2-5; 7 nucleotides match TRBD2. From germline, CDR1 is SGHAT and CDR2 FQNNGV. This CDR3 region has 15 residues. CDR3 in DNA: TGCGCCAGCAGCTTCTCCCCCCGGGAGGAGGAGACCCAGTACTTC. Translating gives CASSFSPREEETQYF.

The chain combines TRBV27 with TRBJ2-1; TRBD1 matches 8 bases. V was pared by 0 bases and J by 1 base, with 5 bases of the junction left unmatched. From germline, CDR1 is MNHEY and CDR2 SMNVEV (reference sequence). The CDR3 loop spans 17 amino acids. CDR3 bases: TGTGCCAGCAGTTTATCCTCAGGGGGCCGATCCTACAATGAGCAGTTCTTC. Protein sequence: CASSLSSGGRSYNEQFF.

Regarding this clone: Other DNA sequences in this specimen translate into the identical CDR3. The chain combines TRBV27 with TRBJ2-7; 13 nucleotides agree with TRBD2. Germline V gene data show CDR1 as MNHEY and CDR2 as SMNVEV (reference sequence). CDR3 size: 15 residues. V trimming: 3 bases; J trimming: 2 bases; junction bases outside the gene matches: 1. The CDR3 bases are TGTGCCAGCAGTTTTGGACTAGCGGGAGCCTACGAGCAGTACTTC. The encoded protein is CASSFGLAGAYEQYF.

This rearrangement joins TRBV7-9 to TRBJ2-5, with D perhaps matching TRBD2 (5 bases). This CDR3 spans 19 amino acids. V lost 5 bases, J lost 10 bases, and 35 bases lay in between. Germline V gives CDR1 SEHNR, CDR2 FQNEAQ (reference sequence). The CDR3 DNA reads as TGTGCCAGCAGCCCGCATTCCTTCGAGGGAGCCCTGTCCCCCCAGATCCAGTACTTC. It translates to CASSPHSFEGALSPQIQYF.

This sequence joins TRBV19 and TRBJ2-5; 9 positions match TRBD2. J gave up 5 bases and V 2 bases, and 6 bases lay outside the gene matches. CDR3 length equals 15 residues. Germline V gene lookup returns CDR1 LNHDA and CDR2 SQIVND (reference sequence). The CDR3 here is CASSIMAGGMETQYF. The DNA of the CDR3 is TGTGCCAGTAGTATAATGGCGGGAGGGATGGAGACCCAGTACTTC.

The chain uses TRBV6-5 and TRBJ2-1; possibly TRBD1 or TRBD2 for D (5 bases each). The CDR3 is made up of 15 amino acids. The V end lost 7 bases, the J end lost 4 bases, and 17 bases lay between the germline ends. CDR1 is MNHEY, CDR2 SVGAGI, per germline. The CDR3 sequence is CASNPGTDIYNEQFF. The DNA of the CDR3 is TGTGCCAGCAACCCCGGGACGGATATATACAATGAGCAGTTCTTC.

This clone was observed once. CDR3 amino acids: CASSSGERVNTEAFF. As DNA, the CDR3 is TGCGCCAGCAGCTCTGGGGAGAGAGTGAACACTGAAGCTTTCTTT. This chain joins TRBV5-1 and TRBJ1-1; D remains ambiguous. Trimming took off 3 bases at V and 0 bases at J, with 12 bases between the two ends. Per the germline V gene, CDR1 is SGHRS and CDR2 is YFSETQ. The CDR3 loop spans 15 amino acids.